A single sample is the source of the 3 T cell receptor beta chains below, sequenced in a study of T cells in Graves' hyperthyroidism and ophthalmopathy. RNA transcripts yielded amplified TCR beta CDR3 regions. RT-PCR in the first round (using the HTBI primer set) targeted the TCR CDR3. Each CDR3 protein gets one entry after TCRdb re-called the multiplex PCR reads with MiXCR. In the table there are about 350,000 distinct CDR3 sequences, roughly 18% of which are singletons. Sequenced sample: blood. The receptors here all came from a woman between 40 and 50 years old with Graves' ophthalmopathy.

This clonotype was found many times. The chain uses TRBV6-5 and TRBJ2-7, with no clear D. Trimming shortened V by 1 base and J by 0 bases, and 7 bases separated the two germline ends. Germline V gene data show CDR1 as MNHEY and CDR2 as SVGAGI. This CDR3 comprises 14 residues. The CDR3, as DNA: TGTGCCAGCAGTTACTACGGGCGCTCCTACGAGCAGTACTTC. Its translation is CASSYYGRSYEQYF.

This clonotype has a count of ten or more. The J gene is TRBJ1-1, the V gene TRBV6-2 or TRBV6-3; 11 nucleotides line up with TRBD1. Germline V gives CDR1 MNHEY, CDR2 SVGEGT. This CDR3 spans 13 amino acids. The V and J ends lost 8 bases and 5 bases, in that order; junction bases with no gene match: 4. The CDR3 protein is CASWTGGGTEAFF. The CDR3 DNA follows: TGTGCCAGCTGGACAGGGGGCGGGACTGAAGCTTTCTTT.

This clonotype was counted a few times. A read error may produce the germline difference seen at one junction end. V and J are TRBV6-1 and TRBJ1-5; possible D gene TRBD1, 5 bases. Germline CDR1 MNHNS, CDR2 SASEGT. The CDR3 is made up of 15 amino acids. CDR3 amino acids: CASSGGVASNQPQLF. CDR3 nucleotide sequence: TGTGCCAGCAGTGGGGGGGTCGCGAGCAATCAGCCCCAGCTTTTT.